This is a list of T cell receptor beta chains from one sample in a study of shared clonotypes between healthy human individuals. The protocol was immunoSEQ multiplex PCR, while the TCRdb copy is restricted to in-frame clones and leaves out a portion. In the table there are about 2 million clones, 85% to 95% of which are singletons. Specimen: naive CD4+ T cells sorted from blood. These receptors came from a man aged 18-30 years in good health. The CDR3 runs from the conserved cysteine through the conserved F or W. Fields, in order: D gene, V gene, clone size, J gene, CDR3 DNA, CDR3 protein. D genes are given only for firm matches. Not every row has a clone size; where given, it reads once, few, many or a size class.

NA,TRBV4-1,NA,TRBJ1-1,TGCGCCAGCAGCCAAGGATACGGAGCTGAAGCTTTCTTT,CASSQGYGAEAFF
TRBD1,TRBV4-1,NA,TRBJ1-5,TGCGCCAGCAGCCAAGAAGGTGGGACAGGGAATCAGCCCCAGCATTTT,CASSQEGGTGNQPQHF
NA,TRBV6-5,NA,TRBJ2-7,TGTGCCAGCAGTTCCCCTCACGGCTACTACGAGCAGTACTTC,CASSSPHGYYEQYF
NA,TRBV7-2,NA,TRBJ1-3,TGTGCCAGCAGCTTACTTAGAAACACCATATATTTT,CASSLLRNTIYF
TRBD1,TRBV11-2,NA,TRBJ2-7,TGTGCCAGCAGCCTCCCTGGGACAGGGAACTACGAGCAGTACTTC,CASSLPGTGNYEQYF
NA,TRBV6-5,NA,TRBJ2-7,TGTGCCAGCAGTTACGTTAGCGGAGACTCCTACGAGCAGTACTTC,CASSYVSGDSYEQYF
NA,TRBV6-1,NA,TRBJ2-4,TGTGCCAGCAGTGATTCAGGGGTGGGAGCCAAAAACATTCAGTACTTC,CASSDSGVGAKNIQYF
TRBD1,TRBV11-2,NA,TRBJ1-1,TGTGCCAGCAGCCCGCAGGGGGTGGCTGAAGCTTTCTTT,CASSPQGVAEAFF
NA,TRBV6-6,NA,TRBJ1-2,TGTGCCAGCAGTTACTTCGGTTCTAACTATGGCTACACCTTC,CASSYFGSNYGYTF
NA,TRBV9,NA,TRBJ1-6,TGTGCCAGCAGCGTGGGGGAGACAGGAAACTCACCCCTCCACTTT,CASSVGETGNSPLHF
NA,TRBV2,NA,TRBJ2-3,TGTGCCAGCAGGGACGGCACAGATACGCAGTATTTT,CASRDGTDTQYF
NA,TRBV7-2,NA,TRBJ2-3,TGTGCCAGCAGCTTCGGTGGCACAGATACGCAGTATTTT,CASSFGGTDTQYF
TRBD2,TRBV5-4,NA,TRBJ2-3,TGTGGAGCTAGCGGGGGCTCTAGCACAGATACGCAGTATTTT,CGASGGSSTDTQYF
NA,TRBV28,NA,TRBJ1-6,TGTGCCAGCAGTTTCCCGGCTAATTCGCCCCTCCACTTT,CASSFPANSPLHF
TRBD2,TRBV5-4,NA,TRBJ2-7,TGTGCCAGCAGCTTGGGCCAGCGGGAGGGCGGGAACGAGCAGTACTTC,CASSLGQREGGNEQYF
NA,TRBV6-1,NA,TRBJ2-5,TGTGCCAGCAGTGAAGCAGCTGTCCCAGAGACCCAGTACTTC,CASSEAAVPETQYF
NA,TRBV5-6,NA,TRBJ1-2,TGTGCCAGCAGTTTACCCGCTAACTATGGCTACACCTTC,CASSLPANYGYTF
NA,TRBV7-7,NA,TRBJ2-2,TGTGCTAGCAGCTTAGATCGGGGTTCGAACACCGGGGAGCTGTTTTTT,CASSLDRGSNTGELFF
TRBD1,TRBV6-5,NA,TRBJ2-5,TGTGCCAGCAGTTACGGCAGGGGGCGAGAGACCCAGTACTTC,CASSYGRGRETQYF
TRBD1,TRBV5-6,NA,TRBJ1-2,TGTGCCAGCAGCCGCCGGGACAGTCCTTACTATGGTGGCTACACCTTC,CASSRRDSPYYGGYTF
NA,TRBV19,once,TRBJ2-1,TGTGCCAGTAGTAGGGGGGAGGCCTACAATGAGCAGTTCTTC,CASSRGEAYNEQFF
NA,TRBV5-6,NA,TRBJ2-7,TGTGCCAGCAGCTTGGTACGGGACCCCTACGAGCAGTACTTC,CASSLVRDPYEQYF
NA,TRBV6-1,NA,TRBJ2-1,TGTGCCAGCAGTGCCCAGAAAAATGAGCAGTTCTTC,CASSAQKNEQFF
NA,TRBV28,NA,TRBJ1-1,TGTGCCAGCATCCGCTACGACACTGAAGCTTTCTTT,CASIRYDTEAFF
TRBD2,TRBV5-1,NA,TRBJ2-3,TGCGCCAGCAGCTTTTTTCTATTACGGACTAGCGGGCTCTTGGATACGCAGTATTTT,CASSFFLLRTSGLLDTQYF
TRBD2,TRBV5-1,once,TRBJ2-5,TGCGCCAGCAGCTTAGGCGGGGGGAACCAAGAGACCCAGTACTTC,CASSLGGGNQETQYF
TRBD2,TRBV6-6,NA,TRBJ2-7,TGTGCCAGCACAGGACTAGCGGGAGTTCGCGAGCAGTACTTC,CASTGLAGVREQYF
NA,TRBV19,NA,TRBJ2-6,TGTGCCAGTAGTATTGGTTCGGCGCCGGTCTTTTACTCTGGGGCCAACGTCCTGACTTTC,CASSIGSAPVFYSGANVLTF
TRBD1,TRBV9,NA,TRBJ1-1,TGTGCCAGCAGCGTAGCATCGGGCAGGGGGGAAGCTTTCTTT,CASSVASGRGEAFF
NA,TRBV5-1,NA,TRBJ2-2,TGCGCCAGCAGCGTTACAGGACCGAACACCGGGGAGCTGTTTTTT,CASSVTGPNTGELFF
TRBD1,TRBV7-9,NA,TRBJ2-7,TGTGCCAGCAGCTTAACAGGGGGCCTGTACGAGCAGTACTTC,CASSLTGGLYEQYF
NA,TRBV4-3,NA,TRBJ2-7,TGCGCCAGCAGTCCCGGGACTCCCACCTACGAGCAGTACTTC,CASSPGTPTYEQYF
TRBD2,TRBV30,once,TRBJ2-5,TGTGCCTGGAGTCTCCCGACTAGCGGAAACCAAGAGACCCAGTACTTC,CAWSLPTSGNQETQYF
NA,TRBV9,NA,TRBJ2-2,TGTGCCAGCAGCGTAGCGGACACAAACACCGGGGAGCTGTTTTTT,CASSVADTNTGELFF
NA,TRBV5-6,NA,TRBJ1-2,TGTGCCAGCAGCTTGGCTCGCGGCTATGGCTACACCTTC,CASSLARGYGYTF
TRBD2,TRBV18,once,TRBJ2-7,TGTGCCAGCTCCCCGGGGACTAGCGGGATGTACTCCTACGAGCAGTACTTC,CASSPGTSGMYSYEQYF
TRBD1,TRBV28,NA,TRBJ2-3,TGTGCCAGCAGACAGGGGACGACAGATACGCAGTATTTT,CASRQGTTDTQYF
NA,TRBV30,NA,TRBJ2-1,TGTGCCTGGAGTTTTCTTCCAGGCGAGCAGTTCTTC,CAWSFLPGEQFF
NA,TRBV6-5,once,TRBJ2-7,TGTGCCAGCAGTTACTCCTGGGACGAGCAGTACTTC,CASSYSWDEQYF
TRBD1,TRBV18,NA,TRBJ2-7,TGTGCCAGCTCATCACAAGGGACAGGAAAAACCTACGAGCAGTACTTC,CASSSQGTGKTYEQYF
TRBD2,TRBV5-6,NA,TRBJ2-7,TGTGCCAGCAGCTACCGGACTAGCGGGAACCGCGTCGACGAGCAGTACTTC,CASSYRTSGNRVDEQYF
NA,TRBV9,NA,TRBJ2-2,TGTGCCAGCAGCGTAGCGGTCGGGGAGCTGTTTTTT,CASSVAVGELFF
NA,TRBV7-2,NA,TRBJ2-2,TGTGCCAGCAGCCGAGGGGTTTCCGGGGAGCTGTTTTTT,CASSRGVSGELFF
NA,TRBV19,NA,TRBJ2-2,TGTGCCAGTAGTACCCGTTGGGGGGCGCGGACCGTTAAAAACACCGGGGAGCTGTTTTTT,CASSTRWGARTVKNTGELFF
TRBD2,TRBV6-5,NA,TRBJ2-7,TGTGCCAGCAGTTCCTTGGAGCGGGGGCCGGGCGAGCAGTACTTC,CASSSLERGPGEQYF
NA,TRBV6-1,NA,TRBJ2-5,TGTGCCAGCAGTTCAGATACAAAGACCCAGTACTTC,CASSSDTKTQYF
NA,TRBV27,NA,TRBJ1-5,TGTGCCAGCAGTTTAAGGCCCAGCAATCAGCCCCAGCATTTT,CASSLRPSNQPQHF
TRBD1,TRBV11-2,NA,TRBJ2-3,TGTGCCAGCAGCTCGGGACAGCTAAATGCAGATACGCAGTATTTT,CASSSGQLNADTQYF
TRBD2,TRBV5-4,NA,TRBJ2-3,TGTGCCAGCAGCTTGAGGGAGGGCGGGACAGATACGCAGTATTTT,CASSLREGGTDTQYF